The 2 T cell receptor beta chains listed next were all sequenced from one sample in a study of blood T cell repertoires in COVID-19. Profiling relied on immunoSEQ multiplex PCR, and the TCRdb table lists in-frame clones only, not all of them. This sample has about 180,000 clones; roughly 80% occur once, and the top ten carry approximately 7%. The sequencing sample was made of peripheral blood. The origin of the receptors is a human donor in a cohort sampled during active COVID-19.

V and J are TRBV2 and TRBJ2-7, with 7 bases that match TRBD1. V lost 5 bases to trimming and J lost 4 bases; unmatched junction nucleotides: 14. This CDR3 has 16 amino acids. Germline values: CDR1 SNHLY, CDR2 FYNNEI. CDR3 residues: CASSPRVRTGAYEQYF. CDR3 sequence (DNA): TGTGCCAGCAGTCCAAGGGTCCGGACAGGAGCGTACGAGCAGTACTTC.

J is TRBJ2-1 and V is TRBV4-1; TRBD2 matches 13 bases. V was pared by 5 bases and J by 8 bases, with 9 bases of the junction left unmatched. In germline, CDR1 is MGHRA, CDR2 YSYEKL. The CDR3 spans 16 residues. The CDR3 sequence: CASSSQTSGGVDEQFF. Here the CDR3 DNA reads TGCGCCAGCAGCTCCCAAACTAGCGGGGGGGTTGATGAGCAGTTCTTC.